This T cell receptor (beta chain) was recorded in a study of blood T cell repertoires in COVID-19 (dated by TCRdb to the early 2020s). For the study in its entirety: Collaborator samples came from the United States, Italy and Spain and covered acute and convalescent phases of COVID-19. Samples were obtained from the ongoing ImmuneRACE study (first 160 participants) and from about 1,300 subjects provided by 6 global collaborators. Where HLA class I and class II types were available, the types were taken from metadata supplied by the sample provider, not from assay-based typing. The material from the prospective study consisted of cDNA or gDNA derived from T cells, B-cell-depleted T cells, or PBMCs. The sample metadata nearly always contained a de-identified subject ID, COVID-19 status, age in years and sex. The repertoires were released in a freely available public database intended as a resource for research on the immune response to SARS-CoV-2. Subjects who had been exposed to COVID-19, were actively infected with it, or had recovered from it provided the deeply sampled blood TCRbeta repertoires that made up the dataset.

The CDR3 numbers 15 residues from cysteine through phenylalanine. Only the CDR3 portion is preserved as DNA: 45 bases, with reading frame beginning at the first base. V ends up 3 bases short and J 6 bases short, with an unmatched junction base count of 10. Reading the germline V gene gives CDR1 SQVTM and CDR2 ANQGSEA. Whole blood was collected in K2EDTA tubes by collaborating institutions according to the institutions' own protocols. For TCRbeta analysis, collaborators shipped samples in one of three forms: frozen whole blood, isolated PBMCs, or DNA extracted from either of those sample types. A word on this clone: No antigen is known for it. Per-nucleotide qualities are absent, and no much larger clonotype sits a single base away.

The investigation overall reported the following: Clinical and demographic metadata were provided uncurated, with the amount varying by source and participant.

TCRbeta CDR3 regions were amplified from genomic DNA by means of the immunoSEQ Assay, a bias-controlled multiplex PCR. The authors processed their data as follows. The number of nucleated cells in each sample was estimated from the amplification of reference gene primers within the assay. To quantify the absolute abundance of each unique TCRbeta CDR3 rearrangement, sequence reads were collapsed and filtered. For each sample, productive Simpson clonality was calculated as the square root of Simpson's diversity index over productive rearrangements. TCRdb holds this immuneACCESS table with in-frame rearrangements only. Some clones are missing; in checked studies, unresolved V genes explain under half, and the rest has no known cause. The DNA gave D and trimming, while V, J and clone size come from that table. The sample table records 72,000 or so clones; 86% of these occur just once. In total, the top ten clones hold approximately 14% of the sample.

Specimen: peripheral blood. The chain couples TRBV29-1 to TRBJ2-1; TRBD2 matches 8 bases in the middle. The sequence was obtained from a woman aged 60-70 years with acute or convalescent COVID-19. CDR3 region: CSVESGRGQINEQFF. The bases are TGCAGCGTTGAGTCCGGGAGGGGCCAAATCAATGAGCAGTTCTTC.